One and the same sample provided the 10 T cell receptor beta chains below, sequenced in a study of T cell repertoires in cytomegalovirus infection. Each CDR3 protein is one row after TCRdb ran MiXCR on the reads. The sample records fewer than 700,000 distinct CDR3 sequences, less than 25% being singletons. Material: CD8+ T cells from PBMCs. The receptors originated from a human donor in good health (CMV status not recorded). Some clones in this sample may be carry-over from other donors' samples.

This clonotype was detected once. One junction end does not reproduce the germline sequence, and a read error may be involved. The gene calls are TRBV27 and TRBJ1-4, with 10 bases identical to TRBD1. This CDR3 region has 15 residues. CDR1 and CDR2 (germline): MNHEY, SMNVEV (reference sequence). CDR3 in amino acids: CTSSFRRDRGEKLFF. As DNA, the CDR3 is TGTACCAGCAGTTTCCGCCGGGACAGGGGTGAAAAACTGTTTTTT.

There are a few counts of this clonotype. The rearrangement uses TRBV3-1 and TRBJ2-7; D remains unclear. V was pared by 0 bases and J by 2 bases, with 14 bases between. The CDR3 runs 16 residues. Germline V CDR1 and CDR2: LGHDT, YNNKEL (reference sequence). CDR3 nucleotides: TGTGCCAGCAGCCAAGAGATCTCGGTCTCCCCCTACGAGCAGTACTTC. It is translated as CASSQEISVSPYEQYF.

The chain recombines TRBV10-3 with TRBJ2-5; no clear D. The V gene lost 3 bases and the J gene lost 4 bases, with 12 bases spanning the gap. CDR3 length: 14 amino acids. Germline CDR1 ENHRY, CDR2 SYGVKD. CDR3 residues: CAISDRGPTETQYF. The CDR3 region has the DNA TGTGCCATCAGTGACCGAGGTCCCACAGAGACCCAGTACTTC.

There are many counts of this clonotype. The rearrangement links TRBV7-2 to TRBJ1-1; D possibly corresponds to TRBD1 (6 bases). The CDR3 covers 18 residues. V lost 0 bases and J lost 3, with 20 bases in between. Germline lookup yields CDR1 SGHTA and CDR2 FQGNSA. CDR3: CASSLAGDSTGWDTEAFF. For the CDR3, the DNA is TGTGCCAGCAGCTTAGCGGGGGATTCAACAGGGTGGGACACTGAAGCTTTCTTT. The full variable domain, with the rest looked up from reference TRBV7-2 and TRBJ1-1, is GAGVSQSPSNKVTEKGKDVELRCDPISGHTALYWYRQSLGQGLEFLIYFQGNSAPDKSGLPSDRFSAERTGGSVSTLTIQRTQQEDSAVYLCASSLAGDSTGWDTEAFFGQGTRLTVV.

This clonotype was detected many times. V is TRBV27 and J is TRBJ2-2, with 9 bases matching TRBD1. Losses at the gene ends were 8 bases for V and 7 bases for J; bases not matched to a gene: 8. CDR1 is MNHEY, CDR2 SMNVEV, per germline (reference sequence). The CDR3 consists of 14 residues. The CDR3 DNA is TGTGCCAGCTCCGGGACAGGGATGTTCGGGGAGCTGTTTTTT. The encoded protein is CASSGTGMFGELFF.

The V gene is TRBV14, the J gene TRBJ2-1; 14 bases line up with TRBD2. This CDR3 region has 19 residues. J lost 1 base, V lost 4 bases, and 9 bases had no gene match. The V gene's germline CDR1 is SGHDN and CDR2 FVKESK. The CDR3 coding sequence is TGTGCCAGCAGCCCGGGACTAGCGGGGGATCTGAGTTCCTACAATGAGCAGTTCTTC. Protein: CASSPGLAGDLSSYNEQFF.

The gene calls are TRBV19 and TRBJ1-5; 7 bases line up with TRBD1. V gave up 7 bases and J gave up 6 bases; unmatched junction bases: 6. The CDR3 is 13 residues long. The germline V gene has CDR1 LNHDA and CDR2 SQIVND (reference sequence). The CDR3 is CASIGSGGQPQHF. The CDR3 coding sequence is TGTGCCAGTATTGGATCAGGGGGTCAGCCCCAGCATTTT.

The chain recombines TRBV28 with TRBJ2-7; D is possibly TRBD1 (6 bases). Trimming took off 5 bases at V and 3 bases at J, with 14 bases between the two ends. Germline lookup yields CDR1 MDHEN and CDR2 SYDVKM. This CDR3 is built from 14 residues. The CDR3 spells CASSTRGDIYEQYF. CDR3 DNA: TGTGCCAGCAGTACCCGAGGGGACATCTACGAGCAGTACTTC.

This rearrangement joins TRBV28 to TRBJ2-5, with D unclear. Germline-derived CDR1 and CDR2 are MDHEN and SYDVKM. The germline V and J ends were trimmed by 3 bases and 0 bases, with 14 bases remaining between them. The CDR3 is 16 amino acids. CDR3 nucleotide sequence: TGTGCCAGCAGTTTCCCCTCTGAAGGGTACCAAGAGACCCAGTACTTC. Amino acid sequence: CASSFPSEGYQETQYF.

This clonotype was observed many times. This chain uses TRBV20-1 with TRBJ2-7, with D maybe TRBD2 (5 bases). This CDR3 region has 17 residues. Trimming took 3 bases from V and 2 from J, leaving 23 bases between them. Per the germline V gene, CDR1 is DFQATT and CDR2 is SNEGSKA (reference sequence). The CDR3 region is CSASQLDQWVSAYEQYF. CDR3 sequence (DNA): TGCAGTGCTAGTCAGTTGGACCAGTGGGTTAGCGCCTACGAGCAGTACTTC.